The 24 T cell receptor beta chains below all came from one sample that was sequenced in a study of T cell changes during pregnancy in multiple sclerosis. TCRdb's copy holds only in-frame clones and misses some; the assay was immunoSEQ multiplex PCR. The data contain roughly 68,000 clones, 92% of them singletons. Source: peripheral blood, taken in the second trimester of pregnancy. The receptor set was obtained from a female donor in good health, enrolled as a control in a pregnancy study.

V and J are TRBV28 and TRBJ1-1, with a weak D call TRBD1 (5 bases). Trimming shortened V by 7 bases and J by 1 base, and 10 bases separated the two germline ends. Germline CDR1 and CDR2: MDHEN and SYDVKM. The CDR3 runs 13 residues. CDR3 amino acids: CASNFGQNTEAFF. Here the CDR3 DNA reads TGTGCCAGCAACTTCGGACAGAACACTGAAGCTTTCTTT.

The CDR3 reads CSANSGRSYNEQFF. CDR3 DNA sequence: TGCAGTGCAAATAGCGGGAGGTCCTACAATGAGCAGTTCTTC. The chain employs TRBV29-1 and TRBJ2-1, with 10 bases lining up with TRBD2. Germline V gene lookup returns CDR1 SQVTM and CDR2 ANQGSEA. CDR3 length: 14 amino acids.

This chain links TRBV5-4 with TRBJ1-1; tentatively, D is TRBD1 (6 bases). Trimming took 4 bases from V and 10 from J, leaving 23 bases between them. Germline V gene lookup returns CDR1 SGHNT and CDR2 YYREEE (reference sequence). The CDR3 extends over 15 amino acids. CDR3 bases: TGTGCCAGCAGCCCCCCCGCGGGGCAGGGAGGGGGAGCTTTCTTT. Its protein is CASSPPAGQGGGAFF.

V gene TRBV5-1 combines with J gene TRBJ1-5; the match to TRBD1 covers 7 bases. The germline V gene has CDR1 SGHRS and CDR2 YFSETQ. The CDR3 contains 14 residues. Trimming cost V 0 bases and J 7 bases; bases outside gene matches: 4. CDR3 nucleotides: TGCGCCAGCAGCTTGGCAGGGGGTAGGCAGCCCCAGCATTTT. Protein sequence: CASSLAGGRQPQHF. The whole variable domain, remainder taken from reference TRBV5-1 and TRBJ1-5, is KAGVTQTPRYLIKTRGQQVTLSCSPISGHRSVSWYQQTPGQGLQFLFEYFSETQRNKGNFPGRFSGRQFSNSRSEMNVSTLELGDSALYLCASSLAGGRQPQHFGDGTRLSIL.

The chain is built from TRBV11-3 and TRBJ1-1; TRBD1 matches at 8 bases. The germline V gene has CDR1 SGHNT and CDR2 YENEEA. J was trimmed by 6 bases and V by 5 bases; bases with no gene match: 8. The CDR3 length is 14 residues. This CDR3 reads CASSGGTGLSEAFF. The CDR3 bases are TGTGCCAGCAGCGGCGGGACAGGACTATCTGAAGCTTTCTTT.

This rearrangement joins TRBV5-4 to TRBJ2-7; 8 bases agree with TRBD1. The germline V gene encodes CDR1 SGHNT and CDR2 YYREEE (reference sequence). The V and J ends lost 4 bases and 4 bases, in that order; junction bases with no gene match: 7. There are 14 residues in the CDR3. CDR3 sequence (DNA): TGTGCCAGCAGCCACGGACAGGGTGAATACGAGCAGTACTTC. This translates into CASSHGQGEYEQYF. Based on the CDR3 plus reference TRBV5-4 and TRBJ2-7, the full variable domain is ETGVTQSPTHLIKTRGQQVTLRCSSQSGHNTVSWYQQALGQGPQFIFQYYREEENGRGNFPPRFSGLQFPNYSSELNVNALELDDSALYLCASSHGQGEYEQYFGPGTRLTVT.

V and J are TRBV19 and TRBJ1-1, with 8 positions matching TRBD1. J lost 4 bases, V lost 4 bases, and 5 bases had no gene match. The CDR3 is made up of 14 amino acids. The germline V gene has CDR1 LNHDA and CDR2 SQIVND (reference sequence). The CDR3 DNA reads TGTGCCAGTAGTAAGGACAGGGTGGGCACTGAAGCTTTCTTT. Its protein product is CASSKDRVGTEAFF.

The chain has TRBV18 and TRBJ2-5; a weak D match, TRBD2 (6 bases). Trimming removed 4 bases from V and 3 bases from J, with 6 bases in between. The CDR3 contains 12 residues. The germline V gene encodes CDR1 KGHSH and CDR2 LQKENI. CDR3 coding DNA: TGTGCCAGCTCACTAGCGGAAGAGACCCAGTACTTC. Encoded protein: CASSLAEETQYF.

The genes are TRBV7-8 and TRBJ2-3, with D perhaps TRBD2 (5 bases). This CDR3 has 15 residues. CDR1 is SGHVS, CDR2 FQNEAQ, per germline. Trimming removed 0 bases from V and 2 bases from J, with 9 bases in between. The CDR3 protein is CASSLARTYTDTQYF. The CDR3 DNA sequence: TGTGCCAGCAGCTTAGCGCGGACTTACACAGATACGCAGTATTTT.

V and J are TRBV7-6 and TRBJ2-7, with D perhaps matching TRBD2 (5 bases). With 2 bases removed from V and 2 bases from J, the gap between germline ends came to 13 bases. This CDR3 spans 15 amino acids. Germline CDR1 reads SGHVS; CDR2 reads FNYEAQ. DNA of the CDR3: TGTGCCAGCAGCTTAAGTATCGGAGGTACCTACGAGCAGTACTTC. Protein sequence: CASSLSIGGTYEQYF.

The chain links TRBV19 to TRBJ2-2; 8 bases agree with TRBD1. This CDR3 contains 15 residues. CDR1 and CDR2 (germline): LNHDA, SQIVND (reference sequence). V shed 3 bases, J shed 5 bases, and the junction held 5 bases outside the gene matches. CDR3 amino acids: CASSIGRGQTGELFF. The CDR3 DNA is TGTGCCAGTAGTATCGGCAGGGGGCAGACCGGGGAGCTGTTTTTT.

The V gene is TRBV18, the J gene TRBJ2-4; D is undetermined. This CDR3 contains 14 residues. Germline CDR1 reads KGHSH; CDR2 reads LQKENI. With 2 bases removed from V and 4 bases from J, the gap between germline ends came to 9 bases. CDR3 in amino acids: CASSPNLAKNIQYF. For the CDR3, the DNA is TGTGCCAGCTCACCAAATTTGGCTAAAAACATTCAGTACTTC.

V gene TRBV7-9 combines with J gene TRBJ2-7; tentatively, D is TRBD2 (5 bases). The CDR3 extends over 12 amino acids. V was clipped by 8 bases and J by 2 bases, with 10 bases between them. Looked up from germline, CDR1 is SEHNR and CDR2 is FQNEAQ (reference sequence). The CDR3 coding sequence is TGTGCCAGCGGGGAGTACACCTACGAGCAGTACTTC. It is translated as CASGEYTYEQYF.

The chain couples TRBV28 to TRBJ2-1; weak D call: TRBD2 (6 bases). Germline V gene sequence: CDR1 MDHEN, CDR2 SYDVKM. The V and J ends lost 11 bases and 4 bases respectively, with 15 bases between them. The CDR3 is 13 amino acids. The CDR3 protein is CAGGNFNYNEQFF. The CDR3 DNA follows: TGTGCCGGAGGGAATTTCAATTACAATGAGCAGTTCTTC.

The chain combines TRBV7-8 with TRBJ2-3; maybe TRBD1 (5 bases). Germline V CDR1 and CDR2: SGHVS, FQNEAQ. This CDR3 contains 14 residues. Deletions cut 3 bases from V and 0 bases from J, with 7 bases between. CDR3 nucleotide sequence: TGTGCCAGCAGCTTGCGACAGAGCACAGATACGCAGTATTTT. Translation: CASSLRQSTDTQYF.

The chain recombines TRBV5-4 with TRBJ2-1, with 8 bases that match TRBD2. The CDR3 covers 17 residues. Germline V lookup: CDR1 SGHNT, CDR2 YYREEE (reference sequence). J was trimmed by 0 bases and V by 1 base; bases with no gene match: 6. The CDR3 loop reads CASSLLRGTSSYNEQFF. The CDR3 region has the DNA TGTGCCAGCAGCTTGTTGAGGGGGACTAGCTCCTACAATGAGCAGTTCTTC.

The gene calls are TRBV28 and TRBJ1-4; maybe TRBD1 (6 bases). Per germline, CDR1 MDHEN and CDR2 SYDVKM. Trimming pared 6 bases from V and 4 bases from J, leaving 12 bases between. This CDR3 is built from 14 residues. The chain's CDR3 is CASSYRALNEKLFF. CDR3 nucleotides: TGTGCCAGCAGCTACAGGGCTCTTAATGAAAAACTGTTTTTT.

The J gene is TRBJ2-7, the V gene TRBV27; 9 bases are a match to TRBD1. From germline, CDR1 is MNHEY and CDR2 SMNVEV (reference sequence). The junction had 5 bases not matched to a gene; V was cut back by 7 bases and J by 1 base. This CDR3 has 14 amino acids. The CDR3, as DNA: TGTGCCAGCATCGGACAGGGGACGTCCTACGAGCAGTACTTC. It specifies CASIGQGTSYEQYF.

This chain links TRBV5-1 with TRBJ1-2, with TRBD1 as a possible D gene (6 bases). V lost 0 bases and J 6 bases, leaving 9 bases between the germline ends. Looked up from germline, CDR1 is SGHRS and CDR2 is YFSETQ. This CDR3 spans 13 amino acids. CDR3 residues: CASSLEAGDGYTF. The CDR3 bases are TGCGCCAGCAGCTTGGAGGCAGGGGATGGCTACACCTTC. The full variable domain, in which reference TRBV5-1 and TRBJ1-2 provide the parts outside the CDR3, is KAGVTQTPRYLIKTRGQQVTLSCSPISGHRSVSWYQQTPGQGLQFLFEYFSETQRNKGNFPGRFSGRQFSNSRSEMNVSTLELGDSALYLCASSLEAGDGYTFGSGTRLTVV.

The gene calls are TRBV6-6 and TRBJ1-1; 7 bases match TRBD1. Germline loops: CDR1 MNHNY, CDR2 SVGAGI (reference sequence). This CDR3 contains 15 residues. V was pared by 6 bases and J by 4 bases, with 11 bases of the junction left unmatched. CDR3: CASRKETGIGTEAFF. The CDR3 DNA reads TGTGCCAGCAGGAAGGAGACAGGGATAGGCACTGAAGCTTTCTTT.

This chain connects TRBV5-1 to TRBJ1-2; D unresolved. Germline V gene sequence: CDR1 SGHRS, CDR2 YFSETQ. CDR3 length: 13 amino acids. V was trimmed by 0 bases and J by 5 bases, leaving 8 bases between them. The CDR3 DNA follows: TGCGCCAGCAGCTTGGACCGGGGATATGGCTACACCTTC. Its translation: CASSLDRGYGYTF.

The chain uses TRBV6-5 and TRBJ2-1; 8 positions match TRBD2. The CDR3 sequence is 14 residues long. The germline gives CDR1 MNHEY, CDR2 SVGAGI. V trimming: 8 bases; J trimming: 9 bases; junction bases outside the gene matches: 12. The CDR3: CASQNSGRRGEQFF. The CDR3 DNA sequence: TGTGCCAGCCAGAACAGCGGGAGACGGGGTGAGCAGTTCTTC.

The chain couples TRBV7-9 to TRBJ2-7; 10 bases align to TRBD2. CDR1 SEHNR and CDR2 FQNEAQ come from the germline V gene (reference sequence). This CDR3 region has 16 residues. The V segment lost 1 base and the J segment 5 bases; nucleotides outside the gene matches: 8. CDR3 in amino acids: CASSLGLAGVLNEQYF. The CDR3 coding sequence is TGTGCCAGCAGCTTAGGGCTAGCGGGAGTGTTAAACGAGCAGTACTTC.

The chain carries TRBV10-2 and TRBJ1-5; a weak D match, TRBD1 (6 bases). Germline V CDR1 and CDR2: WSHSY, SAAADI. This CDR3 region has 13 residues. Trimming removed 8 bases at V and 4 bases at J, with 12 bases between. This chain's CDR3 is CASGGGLNQPQHF. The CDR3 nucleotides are TGCGCCAGCGGGGGGGGGCTTAATCAGCCCCAGCATTTT.